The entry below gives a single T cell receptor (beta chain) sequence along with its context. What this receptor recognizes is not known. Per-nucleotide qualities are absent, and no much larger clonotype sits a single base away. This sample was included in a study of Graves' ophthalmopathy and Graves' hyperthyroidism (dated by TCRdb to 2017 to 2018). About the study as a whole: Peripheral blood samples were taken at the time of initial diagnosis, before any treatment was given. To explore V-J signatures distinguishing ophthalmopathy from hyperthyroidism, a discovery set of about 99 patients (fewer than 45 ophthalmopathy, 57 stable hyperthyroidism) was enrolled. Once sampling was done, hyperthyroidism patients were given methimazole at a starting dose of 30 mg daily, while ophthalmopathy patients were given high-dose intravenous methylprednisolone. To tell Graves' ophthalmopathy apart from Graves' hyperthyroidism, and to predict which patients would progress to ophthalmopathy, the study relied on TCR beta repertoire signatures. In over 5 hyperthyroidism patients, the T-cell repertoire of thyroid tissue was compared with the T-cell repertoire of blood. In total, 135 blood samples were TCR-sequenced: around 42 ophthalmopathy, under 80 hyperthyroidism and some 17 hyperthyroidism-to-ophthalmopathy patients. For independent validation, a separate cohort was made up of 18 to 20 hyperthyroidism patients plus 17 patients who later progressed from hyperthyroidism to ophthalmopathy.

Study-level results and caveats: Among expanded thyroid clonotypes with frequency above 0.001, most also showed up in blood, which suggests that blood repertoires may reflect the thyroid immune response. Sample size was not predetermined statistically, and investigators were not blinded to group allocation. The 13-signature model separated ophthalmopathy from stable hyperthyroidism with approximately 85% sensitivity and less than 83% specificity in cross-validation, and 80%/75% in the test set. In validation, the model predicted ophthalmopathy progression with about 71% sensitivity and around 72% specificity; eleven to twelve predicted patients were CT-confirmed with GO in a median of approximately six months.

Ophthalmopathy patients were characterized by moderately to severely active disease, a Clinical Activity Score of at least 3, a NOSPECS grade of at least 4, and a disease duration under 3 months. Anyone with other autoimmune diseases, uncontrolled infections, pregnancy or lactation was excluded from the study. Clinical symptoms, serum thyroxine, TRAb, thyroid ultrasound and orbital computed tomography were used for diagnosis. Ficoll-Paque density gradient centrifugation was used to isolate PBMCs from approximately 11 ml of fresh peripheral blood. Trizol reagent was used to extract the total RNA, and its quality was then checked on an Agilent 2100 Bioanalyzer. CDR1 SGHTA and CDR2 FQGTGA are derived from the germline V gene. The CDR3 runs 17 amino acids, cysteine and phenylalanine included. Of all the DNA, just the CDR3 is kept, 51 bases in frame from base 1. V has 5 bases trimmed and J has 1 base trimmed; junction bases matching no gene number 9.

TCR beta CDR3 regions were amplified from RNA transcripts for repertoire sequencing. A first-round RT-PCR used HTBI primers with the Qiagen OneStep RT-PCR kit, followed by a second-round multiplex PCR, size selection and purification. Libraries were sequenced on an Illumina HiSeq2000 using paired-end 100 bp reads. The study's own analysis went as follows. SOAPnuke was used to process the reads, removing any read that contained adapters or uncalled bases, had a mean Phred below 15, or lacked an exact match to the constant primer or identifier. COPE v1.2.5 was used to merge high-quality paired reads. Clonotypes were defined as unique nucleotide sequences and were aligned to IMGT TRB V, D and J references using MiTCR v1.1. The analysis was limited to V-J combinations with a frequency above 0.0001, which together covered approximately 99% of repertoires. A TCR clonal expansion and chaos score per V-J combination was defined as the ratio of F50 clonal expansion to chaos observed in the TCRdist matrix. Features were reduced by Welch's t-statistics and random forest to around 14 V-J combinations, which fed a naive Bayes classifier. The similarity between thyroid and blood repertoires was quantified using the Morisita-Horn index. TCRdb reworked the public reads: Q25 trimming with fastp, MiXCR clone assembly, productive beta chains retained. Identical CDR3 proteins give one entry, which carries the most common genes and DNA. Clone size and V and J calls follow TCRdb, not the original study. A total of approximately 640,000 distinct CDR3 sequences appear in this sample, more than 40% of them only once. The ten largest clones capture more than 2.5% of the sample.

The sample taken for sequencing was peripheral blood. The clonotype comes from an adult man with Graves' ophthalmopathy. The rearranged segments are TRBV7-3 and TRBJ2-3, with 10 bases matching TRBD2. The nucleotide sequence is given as TGTGCCAGCAGCCCCACGGGGCTAGCGGGGGGCACAGATACGCAGTATTTT. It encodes CASSPTGLAGGTDTQYF.